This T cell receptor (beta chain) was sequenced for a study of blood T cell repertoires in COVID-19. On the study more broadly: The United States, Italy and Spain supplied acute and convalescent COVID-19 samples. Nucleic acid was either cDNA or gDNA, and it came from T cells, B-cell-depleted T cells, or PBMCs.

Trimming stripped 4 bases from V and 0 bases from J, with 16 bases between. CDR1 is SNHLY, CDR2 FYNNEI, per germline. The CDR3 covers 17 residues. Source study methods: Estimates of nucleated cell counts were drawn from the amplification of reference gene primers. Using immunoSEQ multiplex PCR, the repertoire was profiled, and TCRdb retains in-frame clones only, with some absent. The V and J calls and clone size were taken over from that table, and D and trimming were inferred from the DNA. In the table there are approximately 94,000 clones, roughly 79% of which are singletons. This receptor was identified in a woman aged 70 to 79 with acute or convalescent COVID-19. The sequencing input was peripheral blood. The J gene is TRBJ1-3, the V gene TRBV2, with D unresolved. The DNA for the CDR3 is TGTGCCAGCAGTGTCGCTTCAAGCGCCAGCTCTGGAAACACCATATATTTT. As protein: CASSVASSASSGNTIYF.